These 27 T cell receptor beta chains were all obtained from the same sample, sequenced in a study of T cell responses to AZD1222 COVID-19 vaccine. Profiling relied on immunoSEQ multiplex PCR, and the TCRdb table lists in-frame clones only, not all of them. Of approximately 93,000 clones listed, around 91% are singletons. Sequenced here: peripheral blood, sampled 28 days after the second AZD1222 dose. These receptor sequences come from an adult who received the AZD1222 COVID-19 vaccine.

This clone was seen a single time. The chain has TRBV7-2 and TRBJ1-6; 8 bases are shared with TRBD1. The V gene's germline CDR1 is SGHTA and CDR2 FQGNSA. V shed 2 bases and J 9 bases; nucleotides not matched to a gene: 9. The CDR3 runs to 16 residues. DNA of the CDR3: TGTGCCAGCAGCTTACAGGCAGGGGGCGGAATTTCACCCCTCCACTTT. Protein sequence: CASSLQAGGGISPLHF.

The V gene is TRBV29-1, the J gene TRBJ1-4; D gene unclear. Germline V gene sequence: CDR1 SQVTM, CDR2 ANQGSEA. The germline V and J ends were trimmed by 4 bases and 7 bases, with 7 bases remaining between them. The CDR3 runs 11 residues. In DNA, the CDR3 is TGCAGCGTTGGAGGTGGTGAAAAACTGTTTTTT. Translating gives CSVGGGEKLFF. The full variable domain, completed using reference TRBV29-1 and TRBJ1-4, is SAVISQKPSRDICQRGTSLTIQCQVDSQVTMMFWYRQQPGQSLTLIATANQGSEATYESGFVIDKFPISRPNLTFSTLTVSNMSPEDSSIYLCSVGGGEKLFFGSGTQLSVL.

This chain links TRBV18 with TRBJ1-6, with D hard to call. The CDR3 runs 13 residues. Germline-derived CDR1 and CDR2 are KGHSH and LQKENI. The V end lost 2 bases, the J end lost 10 bases, and 9 bases lay between the germline ends. CDR3: CASSPGLGSPLHF. The DNA of the CDR3 is TGTGCCAGCTCACCAGGGTTGGGATCACCCCTCCACTTT. The full variable domain, with the rest looked up from reference TRBV18 and TRBJ1-6, is NAGVMQNPRHLVRRRGQEARLRCSPMKGHSHVYWYRQLPEEGLKFMVYLQKENIIDESGMPKERFSAEFPKEGPSILRIQQVVRGDSAAYFCASSPGLGSPLHFGNGTRLTVT.

This sequence joins TRBV4-1 and TRBJ1-4; TRBD1 agrees at 7 bases. Trimming at V came to 0 bases and at J to 6 bases, leaving 4 bases not matched to a gene. This CDR3 spans 15 amino acids. Germline CDR1 and CDR2: MGHRA and YSYEKL. The CDR3 loop reads CASSQESTGDEKLFF. DNA of the CDR3: TGCGCCAGCAGCCAAGAAAGCACAGGGGATGAAAAACTGTTTTTT.

The rearrangement joins TRBV27 to TRBJ2-7, with 8 bases lining up with TRBD1. The CDR3 runs 16 residues. CDR1 MNHEY and CDR2 SMNVEV come from the germline V gene (reference sequence). V shed 3 bases, J shed 1 base, and the junction held 8 bases outside the gene matches. Written as DNA, the CDR3 is TGTGCCAGCAGTTTTGAATGGACAGGGTTGTCCTACGAGCAGTACTTC. Amino acid sequence: CASSFEWTGLSYEQYF.

The rearrangement joins TRBV7-8 to TRBJ2-1; D is perhaps TRBD2 (6 bases). The CDR3 loop spans 12 amino acids. Germline lookup yields CDR1 SGHVS and CDR2 FQNEAQ. V was clipped by 5 bases and J by 11 bases, with 13 bases between them. The CDR3 DNA is TGTGCCAGCAGCCCTAGCCGGGGGAAGCAGTTCTTC. Translating gives CASSPSRGKQFF.

The V and J genes are TRBV7-2 and TRBJ1-5; possibly TRBD1 for D (5 bases). With 4 bases removed from V and 6 bases from J, the gap between germline ends came to 16 bases. The germline CDR1 and CDR2 sequences are SGHTA and FQGNSA. CDR3 length: 15 amino acids. The CDR3: CASSSTLGLFQPQHF. The CDR3 bases are TGTGCCAGCAGCTCCACTCTGGGACTATTTCAGCCCCAGCATTTT. Looking up the rest from reference TRBV7-2 and TRBJ1-5 gives the full variable domain: GAGVSQSPSNKVTEKGKDVELRCDPISGHTALYWYRQSLGQGLEFLIYFQGNSAPDKSGLPSDRFSAERTGGSVSTLTIQRTQQEDSAVYLCASSSTLGLFQPQHFGDGTRLSIL.

V gene TRBV19 combines with J gene TRBJ2-5, with 10 bases aligning to TRBD2. This CDR3 has 16 amino acids. Losses at the gene ends were 2 bases for V and 5 bases for J; bases not matched to a gene: 8. Germline CDR1 reads LNHDA; CDR2 reads SQIVND (reference sequence). CDR3 sequence: CASSIRSGGAFETQYF. CDR3 DNA sequence: TGTGCCAGTAGTATACGGAGCGGGGGGGCCTTTGAGACCCAGTACTTC.

This chain uses TRBV19 with TRBJ2-7; TRBD1 agrees at 10 bases. With V trimmed by 5 bases and J by 6 bases, 7 bases remained unmatched. There are 14 residues in the CDR3. Germline V gene data show CDR1 as LNHDA and CDR2 as SQIVND (reference sequence). The CDR3, as DNA: TGTGCCAGTAGTGCTGGGGACAGGGGTACCGAGCAGTACTTC. This codes for CASSAGDRGTEQYF.

The chain links TRBV4-3 to TRBJ1-4; possibly TRBD1 for D (5 bases). V was clipped by 3 bases and J by 4 bases, with 12 bases between them. The CDR3 contains 15 residues. CDR1 LGHNA and CDR2 YSLEER come from the germline V gene. CDR3 coding DNA: TGCGCCAGCAGCCAGCACAGGTGGCATAATGAAAAACTGTTTTTT. Amino acids: CASSQHRWHNEKLFF.

V and J are TRBV4-2 and TRBJ1-2, with D possibly TRBD1 on 6 matching bases. Per germline, CDR1 LGHNA and CDR2 YNFKEQ. The CDR3 sequence is 16 residues long. V lost 0 bases, J lost 6 bases, and 17 bases lay in between. The CDR3 loop is CASSQDHSGPGDGYTF. CDR3 nucleotides: TGTGCCAGCAGCCAAGATCATTCCGGGCCAGGGGATGGCTACACCTTC.

The V gene is TRBV5-4, the J gene TRBJ2-2, with TRBD1 identical over 9 bases. The CDR3 spans 15 residues. V dropped 3 bases and J dropped 6; count of bases not matched to a gene: 6. Germline V gene data show CDR1 as SGHNT and CDR2 as YYREEE (reference sequence). This CDR3 is CASSSTGGAAGELFF. CDR3 DNA: TGTGCCAGCAGCTCTACAGGGGGCGCGGCCGGGGAGCTGTTTTTT.

The chain is built from TRBV7-2 and TRBJ2-1; D is unresolved. The CDR3 loop spans 14 amino acids. V shed 1 base and J shed 1 base, with 5 bases lying between them. Germline assignment: CDR1 SGHTA and CDR2 FQGNSA. CDR3 DNA: TGTGCCAGCAGCTTAGAGCTATCCTACAATGAGCAGTTCTTC. Translating gives CASSLELSYNEQFF.

The chain couples TRBV5-1 to TRBJ2-3; 10 positions agree with TRBD2. The CDR3 is 14 amino acids. Germline CDR1 reads SGHRS; CDR2 reads YFSETQ. The junction had 1 base not matched to a gene; V was cut back by 0 bases and J by 6 bases. The CDR3 loop reads CASSLVLAGDTQYF. Here the CDR3 DNA reads TGCGCCAGCAGCTTGGTACTAGCGGGGGATACGCAGTATTTT.

V is TRBV28 and J is TRBJ2-5; TRBD2 matches at 7 bases. Per germline, CDR1 MDHEN and CDR2 SYDVKM. This CDR3 is built from 14 residues. The V gene end was trimmed by 6 bases and the J gene end by 5 bases; junction bases not matched to a gene: 9. CDR3 region: CASRAGEVVETQYF. The CDR3 DNA reads as TGTGCCAGCAGGGCGGGGGAAGTCGTTGAGACCCAGTACTTC.

This clone has a handful of counts. This sequence joins TRBV5-5 and TRBJ2-5, with TRBD2 identical over 10 bases. CDR3 size: 15 residues. The V gene end was trimmed by 2 bases and the J gene end by 4 bases; junction bases not matched to a gene: 5. Germline CDR1 SGHKS, CDR2 YYEKEE (reference sequence). CDR3 sequence reads: CASSLKAGGIETQYF. DNA of the CDR3: TGTGCCAGCAGCTTAAAAGCGGGGGGGATAGAGACCCAGTACTTC.

The chain uses TRBV5-4 and TRBJ2-5, with D tentatively TRBD2 (7 bases). Deletions cut 2 bases from V and 5 bases from J, with 19 bases between. This CDR3 region has 16 residues. CDR1 and CDR2 (germline): SGHNT, YYREEE (reference sequence). The CDR3 sequence is CASSFGGGGGFETQYF. The CDR3 DNA reads as TGTGCCAGCAGCTTTGGCGGGGGCGGCGGGTTTGAGACCCAGTACTTC.

In DNA form, the CDR3 reads TGTGCCAGCAGCTTTGGGGACGATGAGCAGTTCTTC. It is translated as CASSFGDDEQFF. J is TRBJ2-1 and V is TRBV7-9; D might be TRBD1 or TRBD2, each matching 5 bases. Germline assignment: CDR1 SEHNR and CDR2 FQNEAQ (reference sequence). V lost 3 bases, J lost 8 bases, and 8 bases lay in between. This CDR3 contains 12 residues.

This clone occurred a few times. This rearrangement joins TRBV6-2 or TRBV6-3 to TRBJ2-7, with TRBD1 matching over 9 bases. CDR3 length equals 14 residues. J gave up 5 bases and V 3 bases, and 5 bases lay outside the gene matches. In germline, CDR1 is MNHEY, CDR2 SVGEGT. CDR3 nucleotide sequence: TGTGCCAGCAGTTATCGGGGACAGGGCGACGAGCAGTACTTC. Translating it yields CASSYRGQGDEQYF.

The V and J genes are TRBV6-1 and TRBJ1-3; D may be TRBD1 (5 bases). V shed 6 bases and J shed 4 bases, with 13 bases lying between them. Germline CDR1 is MNHNS and CDR2 is SASEGT. The CDR3 consists of 14 residues. In DNA form, the CDR3 reads TGTGCCAGCAGAACCAGGGTAACCGGAAACACCATATATTTT. Its translation: CASRTRVTGNTIYF.

The genes are TRBV4-1 and TRBJ1-2; D possibly corresponds to TRBD1 (5 bases). Germline loops: CDR1 MGHRA, CDR2 YSYEKL. The CDR3 is 14 residues long. V was pared by 5 bases and J by 8 bases, with 18 bases between. The CDR3 sequence is CASSNPGRAWGYTF. As DNA, the CDR3 is TGCGCCAGCAGCAACCCAGGCAGGGCGTGGGGCTACACCTTC.

V and J are TRBV6-5 and TRBJ1-2; D is undetermined. V was shortened by 8 bases and J by 8 bases, with 21 bases between the two germline ends. This CDR3 has 14 residues. CDR1 is MNHEY, CDR2 SVGAGI, per germline. For the CDR3, the DNA is TGTGCCAGCGCATTAAGCTCCCTGCGCGCGGGCTACACCTTC. Its translation: CASALSSLRAGYTF.

The V call is TRBV15, the J call TRBJ2-1; 14 nucleotides agree with TRBD2. The CDR3 is 16 amino acids. V was pared by 5 bases and J by 7 bases, with 7 bases of the junction left unmatched. Germline-derived CDR1 and CDR2 are LNHNV and YYDKDF (reference sequence). CDR3 DNA sequence: TGTGCCACCAGCGCAAGACTAGCGGGGGGGATGAATGAGCAGTTCTTC. Its protein product is CATSARLAGGMNEQFF.

V gene TRBV10-3 combines with J gene TRBJ2-7; D gene ambiguous. CDR3 length: 16 residues. Between the trimmed V and J ends, which lost 6 bases and 0 bases, there was a span of 18 bases. Germline CDR1 reads ENHRY; CDR2 reads SYGVKD. CDR3 region: CAIRPTTTLSSYEQYF. CDR3 DNA: TGTGCCATCAGACCAACCACAACTCTGAGCTCCTACGAGCAGTACTTC.

The rearrangement uses TRBV9 and TRBJ2-3; 8 bases align to TRBD2. The V and J ends lost 4 bases and 6 bases, in that order; junction bases with no gene match: 10. CDR3 length: 15 amino acids. From germline, CDR1 is SGDLS and CDR2 YYNGEE. DNA for the CDR3: TGTGCCAGCAGCCCTCGACTAGCGCAAGAGGATACGCAGTATTTT. Residues: CASSPRLAQEDTQYF. The full variable domain, completed using reference TRBV9 and TRBJ2-3, is DSGVTQTPKHLITATGQRVTLRCSPRSGDLSVYWYQQSLDQGLQFLIQYYNGEERAKGNILERFSAQQFPDLHSELNLSSLELGDSALYFCASSPRLAQEDTQYFGPGTRLTVL.

The sample holds one count of this clone. The rearrangement joins TRBV7-3 to TRBJ2-5; 13 nucleotides match TRBD2. The V and J ends lost 4 bases and 5 bases, in that order; junction bases with no gene match: 4. This CDR3 is 15 amino acids long. Germline-derived CDR1 and CDR2 are SGHTA and FQGTGA. Written as DNA, the CDR3 is TGTGCCAGCAGCTCGGGACTAGCGGGGAGTGAGACCCAGTACTTC. Translating gives CASSSGLAGSETQYF.

This sequence joins TRBV5-1 and TRBJ1-2, with a weak D call TRBD1 (6 bases). Trimming took 0 bases from V and 4 from J, leaving 13 bases between them. Germline V lookup: CDR1 SGHRS, CDR2 YFSETQ. The CDR3 totals 15 residues. The CDR3: CASSLVPGVTYGYTF. DNA of the CDR3: TGCGCCAGCAGCTTGGTGCCAGGGGTGACCTATGGCTACACCTTC. The whole variable domain, remainder taken from reference TRBV5-1 and TRBJ1-2, is KAGVTQTPRYLIKTRGQQVTLSCSPISGHRSVSWYQQTPGQGLQFLFEYFSETQRNKGNFPGRFSGRQFSNSRSEMNVSTLELGDSALYLCASSLVPGVTYGYTFGSGTRLTVV.